This TCR beta chain was documented in a study of response to subunit inactivated influenza vaccine. Study-level points and caveats: Every seasonal influenza vaccination brings in few new T cells, the authors suggested.

The CDR3 runs 16 residues. V was shortened by 6 bases and J by 3 bases, with 21 bases between the two germline ends. Germline V gives CDR1 SGHKS, CDR2 YYEKEE (reference sequence). By share of the sample, this clonotype is medium-sized (0.01 to 0.1%). Antigen: not known. TCRdb used MiXCR to reprocess the RT-PCR reads, holding one entry per CDR3 protein. The table includes about 300,000 distinct CDR3 sequences, less than 25% detected once. The V gene is TRBV5-5, the J gene TRBJ1-2; TRBD1 might be the D (5 bases). This specimen consisted of PBMCs from blood, obtained about 20 months after vaccination. This clonotype originated in a man aged 45 to 70 who received an inactivated influenza vaccine. The CDR3 coding sequence is TGTGCCAGCACCTGGGGTATCTACGGGGGGGACTATGGCTACACCTTC. Protein product: CASTWGIYGGDYGYTF.